The TCR beta chain under discussion was sequenced for a study of OX40 agonist ivuxolimab in advanced cancers. On the study more broadly: The treatment was a fully human IgG2 OX40 agonist, ivuxolimab. Those enrolled were roughly 80% male, with a mean age of 60 years and ages from roughly 20 to 85.

Of note for this clone: Its specificity is unknown.

General study points: Clones of CD4+ and CD8+ blood T cells grew by week 6 at doses of 0.1 to 3.0 mg/kg.

Deletions cut 3 bases from V and 1 base from J, with 13 bases between. The length of the CDR3 is 15 residues. Germline CDR1 reads MGHRA; CDR2 reads YSYEKL. The data were produced by immunoSEQ multiplex PCR, yet TCRdb's version contains in-frame clones alone and is incomplete. This table holds more than 15,000 clones, around three quarters found once. This TCR came from an adult with an advanced solid tumor such as melanoma, head and neck, liver or kidney cancer. This chain links TRBV4-1 with TRBJ2-7, with D tentatively TRBD2 (7 bases). The sample consisted of CD4+ or CD8+ T cells sorted from blood, taken in a trial of the OX40 agonist ivuxolimab. This CDR3 reads CASSQGGGPSYEQYF. CDR3 coding DNA: TGCGCCAGCAGCCAGGGCGGGGGCCCTTCCTACGAGCAGTACTTC.